One and the same sample provided the 28 T cell receptor beta chains below, sequenced in a study of T cells in Graves' hyperthyroidism and ophthalmopathy. RNA transcripts were the template for amplifying TCR beta CDR3 regions. With the HTBI primer set, the TCR CDR3 went through a first round of RT-PCR. Each CDR3 protein gets one entry after TCRdb re-called the multiplex PCR reads with MiXCR. This table has approximately 590,000 distinct CDR3 sequences, roughly 14% appearing once. Material: blood. These receptors were collected from a woman in her twenties or thirties with Graves' hyperthyroidism.

With regard to this clonotype: A clone one base away is much larger, so this may be a read error. V and J are TRBV7-3 and TRBJ2-1; TRBD2 agrees at 7 bases. V was clipped by 2 bases and J by 7 bases; unmatched bases: 5. The CDR3 contains 14 residues. Germline loops: CDR1 SGHTA, CDR2 FQGTGA. CDR3 amino acids: CASSLAGAENEQFF. In DNA form, the CDR3 reads TGTGCCAGCAGCTTAGCGGGAGCGGAGAATGAGCAGTTCTTC.

The rearrangement uses TRBV5-1 and TRBJ2-3, with TRBD2 matching 10 bases. Unmatched junction bases numbered 2, after V lost 0 bases and J lost 1 base. The CDR3 is 16 residues long. Germline V lookup: CDR1 SGHRS, CDR2 YFSETQ. In DNA form, the CDR3 reads TGCGCCAGCAGCTTGGTCCTAGCGGGAGGCACAGATACGCAGTATTTT. It yields the protein CASSLVLAGGTDTQYF. Based on the CDR3 plus reference TRBV5-1 and TRBJ2-3, the full variable domain is KAGVTQTPRYLIKTRGQQVTLSCSPISGHRSVSWYQQTPGQGLQFLFEYFSETQRNKGNFPGRFSGRQFSNSRSEMNVSTLELGDSALYLCASSLVLAGGTDTQYFGPGTRLTVL.

This chain links TRBV19 with TRBJ1-2; tentative D call: TRBD1 (6 bases). The CDR3 has 13 amino acids. Germline V lookup: CDR1 LNHDA, CDR2 SQIVND (reference sequence). The V end lost 3 bases, the J end lost 9 bases, and 14 bases lay between the germline ends. The CDR3 bases are TGTGCCAGTAGTATCAGGGGTCTGACAAGCTACACCTTC. The encoded protein is CASSIRGLTSYTF.

This clonotype showed up just a few times. J is TRBJ2-1 and V is TRBV6-1, with 9 bases fitting TRBD1. Germline CDR1 is MNHNS and CDR2 is SASEGT. J gave up 1 base and V 4 bases, and 8 bases lay outside the gene matches. The CDR3 has 17 residues. The CDR3, as DNA: TGTGCCAGCAGTGTACAGGGGGCGGTGAGTTCCTACAATGAGCAGTTCTTC. Encoded protein: CASSVQGAVSSYNEQFF.

This clonotype was seen a handful of times. V usage is TRBV5-6 and J usage is TRBJ1-5; no definite D call. CDR1 SGHDT and CDR2 YYEEEE come from the germline V gene. V was clipped by 2 bases and J by 1 base, with 13 bases between them. CDR3 length: 16 amino acids. CDR3 in DNA: TGTGCCAGCAGCTTTATGGGGTCCTTGAGCAATCAGCCCCAGCATTTT. This translates into CASSFMGSLSNQPQHF.

This clonotype was counted a few times. Written as DNA, the CDR3 is TGTGCCAGCAGCTTGGAGTCTGGTGTCGTAACCTACGAGCAGTACTTC. It yields the protein CASSLESGVVTYEQYF. The chain has TRBV5-4 and TRBJ2-7; D is unresolved. The CDR3 runs to 16 residues. Trimming removed 0 bases at V and 2 bases at J, with 15 bases between. CDR1 and CDR2 (germline): SGHNT, YYREEE (reference sequence).

In this sample, this clonotype turned up many times. CDR3 region: CASSERGVFEDTIYF. CDR3 in DNA: TGTGCCAGCAGCGAGCGAGGGGTGTTTGAGGACACCATATATTTT. The rearrangement joins TRBV11-2 to TRBJ1-3, with D maybe TRBD1 (5 bases). This CDR3 comprises 15 residues. V was shortened by 5 bases and J by 8 bases, with 19 bases between the two germline ends. Germline CDR1 SGHAT, CDR2 FQNNGV.

At least ten counts were recorded for this clonotype. V usage is TRBV5-1 and J usage is TRBJ2-3, with TRBD1 matching 10 bases. Germline CDR1 and CDR2: SGHRS and YFSETQ. The CDR3 loop spans 13 amino acids. J lost 4 bases, V lost 6 bases, and 2 bases had no gene match. CDR3 amino acids: CASTGQGSDTQYF. The DNA for the CDR3 is TGCGCCAGCACGGGACAGGGGTCAGATACGCAGTATTTT.

This clonotype was detected only a few times. The V and J genes are TRBV30 and TRBJ2-1; D is unclear. CDR3 length: 14 amino acids. V was trimmed by 3 bases and J by 0 bases, leaving 9 bases between them. Germline V CDR1 and CDR2: GTSNPN, SVGIG (reference sequence). This CDR3 is CAWRVASSYNEQFF. CDR3 coding DNA: TGTGCCTGGAGAGTTGCGAGCTCCTACAATGAGCAGTTCTTC. The entire variable domain, with the rest obtained from reference TRBV30 and TRBJ2-1, is as follows: SQTIHQWPATLVQPVGSPLSLECTVEGTSNPNLYWYRQAAGRGLQLLFYSVGIGQISSEVPQNLSASRPQDRQFILSSKKLLLSDSGFYLCAWRVASSYNEQFFGPGTRLTVL.

J is TRBJ2-1 and V is TRBV7-3; TRBD2 matches at 14 bases. This CDR3 comprises 16 residues. Germline CDR1 reads SGHTA; CDR2 reads FQGTGA. V was pared by 5 bases and J by 7 bases, with 7 bases of the junction left unmatched. In DNA, the CDR3 is TGTGCCAGCAGCGAGGGGGGACTAGCGGGAGAAAATGAGCAGTTCTTC. Amino acids: CASSEGGLAGENEQFF.

This clonotype was observed a handful of times. V usage is TRBV5-8 and J usage is TRBJ2-3; tentatively, D is TRBD2 (5 bases). CDR1 is SGHTS, CDR2 YDEGEE, per germline. V shed 4 bases and J shed 5 bases, with 17 bases lying between them. The CDR3 covers 15 residues. CDR3 nucleotide sequence: TGTGCCAGCAGCGCTAGACTACCCTTGGGAGATACGCAGTATTTT. This encodes CASSARLPLGDTQYF.

The sample holds many counts of this clonotype. The genes are TRBV7-6 and TRBJ2-1, with D tentatively TRBD2 (5 bases). The CDR3 extends over 17 amino acids. Germline V gene lookup returns CDR1 SGHVS and CDR2 FNYEAQ. The V gene lost 1 base and the J gene lost 0 bases, with 13 bases spanning the gap. CDR3 DNA sequence: TGTGCCAGCAGCTTAGACGGGATATACCTCTCCTACAATGAGCAGTTCTTC. Its protein is CASSLDGIYLSYNEQFF.

This clonotype was seen repeatedly, ten times or more. The chain uses TRBV12-3 or TRBV12-4 and TRBJ2-1; TRBD2 agrees at 9 bases. V dropped 6 bases and J dropped 1; count of bases not matched to a gene: 4. The CDR3 has 15 residues. This CDR3 reads CASSVAGASYNEQFF. CDR3 sequence (DNA): TGTGCCAGCAGCGTAGCGGGGGCATCCTACAATGAGCAGTTCTTC.

The chain joins TRBV4-2 to TRBJ2-2, with D perhaps given as TRBD1 or TRBD2 (6 bases each). This CDR3 is 16 amino acids long. CDR1 LGHNA and CDR2 YNFKEQ come from the germline V gene. With 1 base removed from V and 5 bases from J, the gap between germline ends came to 14 bases. In DNA form, the CDR3 reads TGTGCCAGCAGCCAAGTACGGGAGAGGGGGACCGGGGAGCTGTTTTTT. It codes for CASSQVRERGTGELFF.

This clonotype occurred a few times. The chain has TRBV10-2 and TRBJ2-1; 8 positions match TRBD2. CDR3 length: 14 amino acids. Trimming took 4 bases from V and 7 from J; bases not matched to a gene: 6. Germline V CDR1 and CDR2: WSHSY, SAAADI. Written as DNA, the CDR3 is TGCGCCAGCAGTGTGGGACTAGGGTTAAATGAGCAGTTCTTC. Translation: CASSVGLGLNEQFF.

The rearrangement joins TRBV29-1 to TRBJ2-7, with D uncertain. Germline V CDR1 and CDR2: SQVTM, ANQGSEA. The CDR3 spans 13 residues. V dropped 1 base and J dropped 3 bases, with 10 bases sitting between them. CDR3 residues: CSVEVGDNYEQYF. The CDR3 nucleotides are TGCAGCGTTGAAGTTGGGGATAACTACGAGCAGTACTTC.

This clonotype was observed many times. The gene calls are TRBV12-3 or TRBV12-4 and TRBJ1-6; possibly TRBD1 for D (6 bases). The CDR3 loop spans 17 amino acids. V was clipped by 2 bases and J by 7 bases, with 18 bases between them. The CDR3 coding sequence is TGTGCCAGCAGTTTAAACCCCAACCAGGGGCGAAATTCACCCCTCCACTTT. As protein: CASSLNPNQGRNSPLHF.

At least ten counts were recorded for this clonotype. This chain uses TRBV30 with TRBJ1-5; D gene unclear. The CDR3 length is 12 residues. From germline, CDR1 is GTSNPN and CDR2 SVGIG (reference sequence). Deletions cut 1 base from V and 7 bases from J, with 8 bases between. The CDR3 protein is CAWSGVQQPQHF. The CDR3 DNA follows: TGTGCCTGGAGTGGGGTACAGCAGCCCCAGCATTTT.

This clonotype was detected ten times or more. V gene TRBV29-1 combines with J gene TRBJ2-7, with unresolved D. CDR1 and CDR2 from the germline V gene are SQVTM and ANQGSEA. The CDR3 loop spans 11 amino acids. The V end was cut by 4 bases, the J end by 3 bases, with 7 bases between. The CDR3 coding sequence is TGCAGCGTTGCCCTCGACTACGAGCAGTACTTC. Encoded protein: CSVALDYEQYF.

In this sample, this clonotype turned up a few times. The chain joins TRBV19 to TRBJ2-1, with TRBD1 identical over 7 bases. Germline loops: CDR1 LNHDA, CDR2 SQIVND (reference sequence). CDR3 size: 15 residues. V gave up 7 bases and J gave up 5 bases; unmatched junction bases: 11. The CDR3 is CASTSTGAEDNEQFF. For the CDR3, the DNA is TGTGCCAGTACGTCAACAGGGGCAGAGGACAATGAGCAGTTCTTC.

This clonotype was found many times. The chain employs TRBV27 and TRBJ2-3; D gene uncertain. CDR3 length equals 12 residues. CDR1 is MNHEY and CDR2 is SMNVEV in the germline V gene (reference sequence). V gave up 4 bases and J gave up 7 bases, with 9 bases separating them. CDR3 sequence: CASSSVGYTQYF. DNA of the CDR3: TGTGCCAGCAGTTCGGTTGGGTATACGCAGTATTTT.

There are a few counts of this clonotype. The chain recombines TRBV28 with TRBJ2-1; 10 bases are a match to TRBD2. From germline, CDR1 is MDHEN and CDR2 SYDVKM. The junction had 10 bases not matched to a gene; V was cut back by 5 bases and J by 12 bases. This CDR3 comprises 14 residues. The CDR3, as DNA: TGTGCCAGCAGTACTAGCGGGACCTTTTTCGTGCAGTTCTTC. Its translation is CASSTSGTFFVQFF.

This clonotype was found many times. This chain connects TRBV7-9 to TRBJ2-1; no firm D call. Trimming took off 6 bases at V and 13 bases at J, with 16 bases between the two ends. This CDR3 has 12 amino acids. CDR1 is SEHNR and CDR2 is FQNEAQ in the germline V gene (reference sequence). CDR3 region: CASRYSADLQFF. The CDR3 DNA sequence: TGTGCCAGCAGATACTCGGCGGACCTTCAGTTCTTC.

This clonotype was observed at least ten times. The chain uses TRBV9 and TRBJ2-3, with D unresolved. The CDR3 is 16 amino acids. The V gene lost 0 bases and the J gene lost 1 base, with 12 bases spanning the gap. CDR1 and CDR2 (germline): SGDLS, YYNGEE. CDR3 sequence: CASSVDIGYGTDTQYF. In DNA form, the CDR3 reads TGTGCCAGCAGCGTAGACATAGGGTATGGCACAGATACGCAGTATTTT.

The table lists this clonotype with many counts. The chain couples TRBV11-2 to TRBJ2-5; the D is unclear. In germline, CDR1 is SGHAT, CDR2 FQNNGV. The length of the CDR3 is 12 residues. With 2 bases removed from V and 4 bases from J, the gap between germline ends came to 5 bases. CDR3 residues: CASSLFGETQYF. In DNA form, the CDR3 reads TGTGCCAGCAGCTTATTTGGAGAGACCCAGTACTTC.

The chain combines TRBV7-2 with TRBJ2-4; D is unclear. CDR3 length equals 15 residues. V lost 5 bases and J 2 bases, leaving 13 bases between the germline ends. Germline V gives CDR1 SGHTA, CDR2 FQGNSA. CDR3 loop: CASSPRLGSKNIQYF. The DNA for the CDR3 is TGTGCCAGCAGCCCCCGCCTCGGATCCAAAAACATTCAGTACTTC.

The chain recombines TRBV6-1 with TRBJ1-2; a weak D match, TRBD1 (6 bases). Germline CDR1 MNHNS, CDR2 SASEGT. V dropped 7 bases and J dropped 8 bases, with 17 bases sitting between them. The CDR3 sequence is 13 residues long. The CDR3 nucleotides are TGTGCCAGCACCACGAGGGGGATGTGGGGCTACACCTTC. Translation: CASTTRGMWGYTF.

The gene calls are TRBV6-2 or TRBV6-3 and TRBJ2-4; 9 nucleotides agree with TRBD1. CDR1 is MNHEY, CDR2 SVGEGT, per germline. The CDR3 is made up of 15 amino acids. V lost 2 bases, J lost 9 bases, and 8 bases stayed unmatched. CDR3 coding DNA: TGTGCCAGCAGTTACCTGGACAGGGGTGACGGCATTCAGTACTTC. Its protein product is CASSYLDRGDGIQYF.